The 32 T cell receptor beta chains presented below share a single source sample, sequenced in a study of T-cell memory formation after mild COVID-19. TCRdb redid the calling of the 5' RACE reads with MiXCR, one entry per CDR3 protein. The sample lists 40,000 to 45,000 distinct CDR3 sequences; 8.5% to 10% were seen once. The sequencing input was PBMCs or a T cell subset sorted from them (not recorded which). Receptors originate from an adult woman who had mild COVID-19 (a few samples of this study predate the infection). Cell type and time point are not known.

A few counts support this clonotype. The chain links TRBV7-2 to TRBJ2-7; TRBD1 matches at 9 bases. V dropped 4 bases and J dropped 3; count of bases not matched to a gene: 10. Per the germline V gene, CDR1 is SGHTA and CDR2 is FQGNSA. The CDR3 contains 16 residues. Written as DNA, the CDR3 is TGTGCCAGCAGCTCCAACACAGGGGGCAGGGGCTACGAGCAGTACTTC. Protein: CASSSNTGGRGYEQYF.

This clonotype was counted a few times. V usage is TRBV20-1 and J usage is TRBJ2-5; TRBD2 aligns across 7 bases. This CDR3 has 14 residues. J was trimmed by 9 bases and V by 0 bases; bases with no gene match: 10. The germline V gene has CDR1 DFQATT and CDR2 SNEGSKA (reference sequence). The CDR3, as DNA: TGCAGTGCTAGAGATGGGGCCAGCGGGGCCTCCCAGTACTTC. Translating gives CSARDGASGASQYF.

This clonotype was recorded a few times. This sequence joins TRBV7-9 and TRBJ1-6, with TRBD1 matching over 8 bases. The CDR3 is 16 residues long. Germline values: CDR1 SEHNR, CDR2 FQNEAQ (reference sequence). After removal of 1 base from V and 7 bases from J, the junction contained 6 bases not matched to a gene. Here the CDR3 reads CASSLETGVFNSPLHF. Here the CDR3 DNA reads TGTGCCAGCAGCTTAGAGACAGGGGTCTTCAATTCACCCCTCCACTTT.

This clonotype has at least ten counts. V is TRBV12-3 or TRBV12-4 and J is TRBJ2-1; D ambiguous. The length of the CDR3 is 13 residues. The V end was cut by 7 bases, the J end by 10 bases, with 17 bases between. The CDR3 nucleotides are TGTGCCAGCACCGTAGACGGTCTGGGGGAGCAGTTCTTC. It codes for CASTVDGLGEQFF.

This chain uses TRBV11-1 with TRBJ2-3; D possibly matches TRBD1 or TRBD2 (5 bases each). Trimming pared 5 bases from V and 2 bases from J, leaving 17 bases between. The CDR3 is made up of 16 amino acids. Per germline, CDR1 SGHAT and CDR2 FQDESV (reference sequence). The CDR3 region is CASSRMYGTHTDTQYF. The CDR3, as DNA: TGTGCCAGCAGCCGTATGTACGGGACCCACACAGATACGCAGTATTTT.

The chain recombines TRBV7-2 with TRBJ2-7, with 12 bases that match TRBD2. The CDR3 consists of 16 residues. CDR1 SGHTA and CDR2 FQGNSA come from the germline V gene. The V gene end was trimmed by 5 bases and the J gene end by 4 bases; junction bases not matched to a gene: 9. CDR3 residues: CASSPGTSGSFYEQYF. The DNA for the CDR3 is TGTGCCAGCAGCCCCGGGACTAGCGGGTCTTTTTACGAGCAGTACTTC. Together with reference TRBV7-2 and TRBJ2-7, the CDR3 gives the full variable domain: GAGVSQSPSNKVTEKGKDVELRCDPISGHTALYWYRQSLGQGLEFLIYFQGNSAPDKSGLPSDRFSAERTGGSVSTLTIQRTQQEDSAVYLCASSPGTSGSFYEQYFGPGTRLTVT.

This clonotype has only a few counts. DNA for the CDR3: TGTGCCAGCAGCAGGGAGGACTATGGCTACACCTTC. Protein product: CASSREDYGYTF. V is TRBV28 and J is TRBJ1-2; TRBD1 is a possible D gene (5 bases). CDR1 is MDHEN, CDR2 SYDVKM, per germline. Trimming took off 6 bases at V and 3 bases at J, with 8 bases between the two ends. This CDR3 has 12 amino acids.

CDR3 protein: CASSDGLPNSPLHF. CDR3 sequence (DNA): TGTGCCAGCAGTGACGGGTTACCGAATTCACCCCTCCACTTT. The genes are TRBV6-5 and TRBJ1-6; D unclear. The V and J ends lost 5 bases and 7 bases respectively, with 12 bases between them. Looked up from germline, CDR1 is MNHEY and CDR2 is SVGAGI. The CDR3 runs to 14 residues.

The V and J genes are TRBV7-2 and TRBJ1-1, with D maybe TRBD1 (5 bases). The CDR3 is made up of 13 amino acids. Germline V gives CDR1 SGHTA, CDR2 FQGNSA. V shed 4 bases and J shed 1 base, with 7 bases lying between them. The CDR3 reads CASSWGRNTEAFF. Here the CDR3 DNA reads TGTGCCAGCAGCTGGGGACGGAACACTGAAGCTTTCTTT.

This clonotype was picked up a small number of times. The chain is built from TRBV6-5 and TRBJ1-2, with TRBD1 as a possible D gene (6 bases). Trimming pared 6 bases from V and 7 bases from J, leaving 18 bases between. CDR3 length equals 14 residues. Looked up from germline, CDR1 is MNHEY and CDR2 is SVGAGI. The CDR3 reads CASRKTWGLPGYTF. The CDR3 region has the DNA TGTGCCAGCAGGAAGACATGGGGGCTGCCTGGCTACACCTTC.

This clonotype was seen many times. The V call is TRBV6-2 or TRBV6-3, the J call TRBJ2-7, with unresolved D. Germline V gene data show CDR1 as MNHEY and CDR2 as SVGEGT. CDR3 length equals 17 residues. V lost 0 bases, J lost 4 bases, and 19 bases lay in between. CDR3 amino acids: CASSYSQGRWARYEQYF. The CDR3 nucleotides read TGTGCCAGCAGTTACTCTCAAGGCCGTTGGGCTAGGTACGAGCAGTACTTC.

The chain links TRBV2 to TRBJ2-7, with a weak D call TRBD2 (6 bases). V gave up 11 bases and J gave up 0 bases, with 11 bases separating them. The germline V gene has CDR1 SNHLY and CDR2 FYNNEI. CDR3 length: 12 residues. Written as DNA, the CDR3 is TGTGCCGGAGGGGAAGACTCCTACGAGCAGTACTTC. It encodes CAGGEDSYEQYF.

This chain links TRBV7-8 with TRBJ2-2; D is undetermined. The length of the CDR3 is 13 residues. Between the trimmed V and J ends, which lost 4 bases and 5 bases, there was a span of 8 bases. CDR1 and CDR2 from the germline V gene are SGHVS and FQNEAQ. The CDR3 is CASSSEITGELFF. The CDR3 DNA reads TGTGCCAGCAGCTCCGAGATTACCGGGGAGCTGTTTTTT.

There are a few counts of this clonotype. This rearrangement joins TRBV20-1 to TRBJ2-5; 8 bases map to TRBD2. CDR3 length: 16 residues. Germline CDR1 is DFQATT and CDR2 is SNEGSKA (reference sequence). Unmatched junction bases numbered 16, after V lost 5 bases and J lost 5 bases. The CDR3 is CSAPEAAGEARETQYF. The CDR3 region has the DNA TGCAGTGCTCCGGAGGCAGCGGGAGAAGCTAGGGAGACCCAGTACTTC.

The chain combines TRBV5-1 with TRBJ1-5, with D unresolved. This CDR3 region has 15 residues. V was pared by 0 bases and J by 2 bases, with 9 bases between. Germline-derived CDR1 and CDR2 are SGHRS and YFSETQ. The CDR3 nucleotides are TGCGCCAGCAGCTTGGTTCCGGACGGCAATCAGCCCCAGCATTTT. The encoded protein is CASSLVPDGNQPQHF.

The chain links TRBV6-6 to TRBJ1-2; 11 bases line up with TRBD1. In germline, CDR1 is MNHNY, CDR2 SVGAGI (reference sequence). The CDR3 sequence is 15 residues long. J was trimmed by 7 bases and V by 4 bases; bases with no gene match: 8. The CDR3: CASSSPGTGGGGYTF. CDR3 DNA sequence: TGTGCCAGCAGTTCTCCCGGGACAGGGGGAGGTGGCTACACCTTC.

The J gene is TRBJ2-5, the V gene TRBV5-1; no definite D call. Germline values: CDR1 SGHRS, CDR2 YFSETQ. This CDR3 is 12 amino acids long. V was pared by 4 bases and J by 4 bases, with 8 bases between. The CDR3, as DNA: TGCGCCAGCAGCGGGTTCGGAGAGACCCAGTACTTC. Translation: CASSGFGETQYF. The full variable domain, rest sourced from reference TRBV5-1 and TRBJ2-5, is KAGVTQTPRYLIKTRGQQVTLSCSPISGHRSVSWYQQTPGQGLQFLFEYFSETQRNKGNFPGRFSGRQFSNSRSEMNVSTLELGDSALYLCASSGFGETQYFGPGTRLLVL.

This clonotype was counted many times. The chain carries TRBV7-3 and TRBJ1-2, with TRBD1 matching 9 bases. V dropped 2 bases and J dropped 7; count of bases not matched to a gene: 8. The CDR3 loop spans 15 amino acids. CDR1 is SGHTA and CDR2 is FQGTGA in the germline V gene. In nucleotides, the CDR3 is TGTGCCAGCAGCTTAGGGACAGGGATCGTGGGTGGCTACACCTTC. Translated: CASSLGTGIVGGYTF.

The CDR3 nucleotides are TGTGCCACCAGGAAGGGGGGGAACTATGGCTACACCTTC. Amino acid sequence: CATRKGGNYGYTF. The chain joins TRBV24-1 to TRBJ1-2, with D possibly TRBD1 on 6 matching bases. Trimming took 7 bases from V and 2 from J, leaving 10 bases between them. Looked up from germline, CDR1 is KGHDR and CDR2 is SFDVKD. This CDR3 spans 13 amino acids.

The table lists this clonotype with many counts. The rearrangement links TRBV7-2 to TRBJ2-7; D not certain. Germline V gene sequence: CDR1 SGHTA, CDR2 FQGNSA. CDR3 length: 14 residues. Trimming took 5 bases from V and 3 from J, leaving 14 bases between them. Here the CDR3 DNA reads TGTGCCAGCAGCCCGCTTCAGACCCACTACGAGCAGTACTTC. This gives the protein CASSPLQTHYEQYF. The variable domain in full, completed from reference TRBV7-2 and TRBJ2-7, reads GAGVSQSPSNKVTEKGKDVELRCDPISGHTALYWYRQSLGQGLEFLIYFQGNSAPDKSGLPSDRFSAERTGGSVSTLTIQRTQQEDSAVYLCASSPLQTHYEQYFGPGTRLTVT.

In its sample, this clonotype was seen a few times. V and J are TRBV11-2 and TRBJ1-1; 10 bases are a match to TRBD1. The CDR3 is 13 residues long. CDR1 SGHAT and CDR2 FQNNGV come from the germline V gene. Losses at the gene ends were 5 bases for V and 10 bases for J; bases not matched to a gene: 7. CDR3 residues: CASSPTGGGRAFF. The CDR3 DNA sequence: TGTGCCAGCAGCCCGACAGGGGGCGGACGAGCTTTCTTT. The full variable domain, its missing parts supplied by reference TRBV11-2 and TRBJ1-1, is EAGVAQSPRYKIIEKRQSVAFWCNPISGHATLYWYQQILGQGPKLLIQFQNNGVVDDSQLPKDRFSAERLKGVDSTLKIQPAKLEDSAVYLCASSPTGGGRAFFGQGTRLTVV.

This clonotype was observed a handful of times. This chain joins TRBV5-1 and TRBJ2-5, with TRBD1 matching 7 bases. Unmatched junction bases numbered 14, after V lost 4 bases and J lost 5 bases. Germline V lookup: CDR1 SGHRS, CDR2 YFSETQ. This CDR3 is 16 amino acids long. DNA of the CDR3: TGCGCCAGCAGCCTAGGGACAGTGCTTAATGCGGAGACCCAGTACTTC. It codes for CASSLGTVLNAETQYF.

This clonotype is labeled as medium-sized. V gene TRBV29-1 combines with J gene TRBJ2-5; D gene uncertain. The CDR3 runs 11 residues. V was trimmed by 2 bases and J by 4 bases, leaving 5 bases between them. The V gene's germline CDR1 is SQVTM and CDR2 ANQGSEA. The DNA of the CDR3 is TGCAGCGTTGAATCCTTAGAGACCCAGTACTTC. It specifies CSVESLETQYF.

This clonotype was seen more than once but under ten times. The chain recombines TRBV7-2 with TRBJ2-7, with 9 bases fitting TRBD2. J gave up 2 bases and V 1 base, and 3 bases lay outside the gene matches. CDR1 is SGHTA and CDR2 is FQGNSA in the germline V gene. The CDR3 is 15 residues long. Here the CDR3 reads CASSLVGTSTYEQYF. In DNA form, the CDR3 reads TGTGCCAGCAGCTTAGTAGGGACTAGCACCTACGAGCAGTACTTC.

This clonotype was counted between two and nine times. The chain links TRBV7-3 to TRBJ2-5, with D unclear. Between the trimmed V and J ends, which lost 4 bases and 1 base, there was a span of 7 bases. This CDR3 is 13 amino acids long. CDR1 SGHTA and CDR2 FQGTGA come from the germline V gene. The CDR3 is CASSYIPQETQYF. As DNA, the CDR3 is TGTGCCAGCAGCTATATCCCCCAAGAGACCCAGTACTTC. Full variable domain (outside the CDR3, taken from reference TRBV7-3 and TRBJ2-5): GAGVSQTPSNKVTEKGKYVELRCDPISGHTALYWYRQSLGQGPEFLIYFQGTGAADDSGLPNDRFFAVRPEGSVSTLKIQRTERGDSAVYLCASSYIPQETQYFGPGTRLLVL.

This clonotype is medium-sized. This chain connects TRBV5-4 to TRBJ1-2; unclear D gene. V dropped 0 bases and J dropped 2 bases, with 11 bases sitting between them. The CDR3 has 15 amino acids. Germline V gene sequence: CDR1 SGHNT, CDR2 YYREEE (reference sequence). In DNA form, the CDR3 reads TGTGCCAGCAGCTTGGAGAAGGGAGTCAACTATGGCTACACCTTC. Translation: CASSLEKGVNYGYTF.

This clonotype was seen many times. The rearrangement links TRBV11-2 to TRBJ2-3; the D is unclear. The V and J ends lost 2 bases and 7 bases respectively, with 10 bases between them. Germline-derived CDR1 and CDR2 are SGHAT and FQNNGV. This CDR3 comprises 13 residues. The CDR3, as DNA: TGTGCCAGCAGCTTAACGGGTCCAAATACGCAGTATTTT. Protein sequence: CASSLTGPNTQYF. Full variable domain (rest looked up from reference TRBV11-2 and TRBJ2-3): EAGVAQSPRYKIIEKRQSVAFWCNPISGHATLYWYQQILGQGPKLLIQFQNNGVVDDSQLPKDRFSAERLKGVDSTLKIQPAKLEDSAVYLCASSLTGPNTQYFGPGTRLTVL.

The chain employs TRBV5-6 and TRBJ2-1, with 8 positions matching TRBD2. Germline values: CDR1 SGHDT, CDR2 YYEEEE. The V gene end was trimmed by 1 base and the J gene end by 3 bases; junction bases not matched to a gene: 0. The CDR3 has 14 residues. The CDR3 loop is CASSLTSGYNEQFF. In nucleotides, the CDR3 is TGTGCCAGCAGCTTGACTAGCGGCTACAATGAGCAGTTCTTC.

This clonotype was counted a few times. The chain is built from TRBV24-1 and TRBJ2-3; D tentatively reads TRBD1 or TRBD2 (5 bases each). In germline, CDR1 is KGHDR, CDR2 SFDVKD. The germline V and J ends were trimmed by 4 bases and 2 bases, with 9 bases remaining between them. The CDR3 consists of 14 residues. CDR3 nucleotide sequence: TGTGCCACCAGTGAATGGGGGTCCACAGATACGCAGTATTTT. Translated, it gives CATSEWGSTDTQYF.

The chain couples TRBV20-1 to TRBJ2-1; 11 positions match TRBD1. The trim removed 3 bases at V and 7 bases at J, leaving 8 bases unmatched. The CDR3 loop spans 15 amino acids. Germline CDR1 is DFQATT and CDR2 is SNEGSKA (reference sequence). This CDR3 is CSASRTGGFRNEQFF. The CDR3 region has the DNA TGCAGTGCTAGTCGGACAGGGGGCTTTCGTAATGAGCAGTTCTTC.

In regard to this clonotype: At one end, the junction sequence differs from germline, possibly due to a read error. The genes are TRBV11-1 and TRBJ2-5; TRBD2 is a possible D gene (5 bases). Germline CDR1 is SGHAT and CDR2 is FQDESV (reference sequence). The CDR3 is 14 amino acids. The CDR3 bases are TGTGCCAGCAGCTTAGCTTATTTTGGGGAGAGCCAGTACTTC. Translating it yields CASSLAYFGESQYF.

This clonotype was picked up a small number of times. The chain recombines TRBV11-2 with TRBJ1-2, with D perhaps matching TRBD1 (6 bases). The CDR3 contains 14 residues. Germline V lookup: CDR1 SGHAT, CDR2 FQNNGV. The V and J ends lost 1 base and 4 bases respectively, with 10 bases between them. In DNA, the CDR3 is TGTGCCAGCAGCTTAGCCAGGGGCCCCTATGGCTACACCTTC. It specifies CASSLARGPYGYTF. The whole variable domain, filled in from reference TRBV11-2 and TRBJ1-2, reads EAGVAQSPRYKIIEKRQSVAFWCNPISGHATLYWYQQILGQGPKLLIQFQNNGVVDDSQLPKDRFSAERLKGVDSTLKIQPAKLEDSAVYLCASSLARGPYGYTFGSGTRLTVV.